This is a list of T cell receptor beta chains from one sample in a study of blood T cells in healthy people across ages. TCRdb recomputed calls from the 5' RACE reads with MiXCR, one row per CDR3 protein. The sample lists 890,000 or so distinct CDR3 sequences, under 80% occurring once. The sample comprised blood. The receptor set was obtained from a man aged 30 to 45 in good health. Each CDR3 is given with its conserved first and last residue. A D gene is named only where the DNA matches it firmly. A row's size may be missing; if present it is once, few, many or a size class.

TRBJ1-1 | once | NA | TRBV13 | TGTGCCAGCAGCATGGACAGCCCGGGGTGGGCTTTCTTT | CASSMDSPGWAFF
TRBJ1-5 | NA | NA | TRBV20-1 | TGCAGTGCCCCGCGTTATAGCAATCAGCCCCAGCATTTT | CSAPRYSNQPQHF
TRBJ2-1 | NA | NA | TRBV5-1 | TGCGCCAGCAGCTTGGACGGACACTACAATGAGCAGTTCTTC | CASSLDGHYNEQFF
TRBJ2-1 | NA | NA | TRBV7-2 | TGTGCCAGCAGCTTAGGAGGGAGCTCCTACAATGAGCGGTTCTTC | CASSLGGSSYNERFF
TRBJ2-7 | few | NA | TRBV29-1 | TGCAGCGGGGGCTATAACTACGAGCAGTACTTC | CSGGYNYEQYF
TRBJ2-5 | once | TRBD2 | TRBV3-1 | TGTGCCAGCAGCCACATCGGGAGGATCCAAGAGACCCAGTACTTC | CASSHIGRIQETQYF
TRBJ2-3 | NA | TRBD1 | TRBV2 | TGTGCCAGGGGGACAGGGGGCGCAGATACGCAGTATTTT | CARGTGGADTQYF
TRBJ2-3 | NA | NA | TRBV4-3 | TGCGCCAGCAGCCCAGGACACGGGTCTGGGACAGATACGCAGTATTTT | CASSPGHGSGTDTQYF
TRBJ2-1 | NA | NA | TRBV4-3 | TGCGCCAGCAGCCAAAACTCGATCATCTACAATGAGCAGTTCTTC | CASSQNSIIYNEQFF
TRBJ2-1 | NA | TRBD1 | TRBV10-3 | TGTGCCATCAGTGATATTCCGGGACAGGGAATTCGCGACAATGAGCAGTTCTTC | CAISDIPGQGIRDNEQFF
TRBJ2-7 | once | TRBD1 | TRBV28 | TGTGCCAGCAGCCCTGGCAGGGGGACGAACGAGCAGTACTTC | CASSPGRGTNEQYF
TRBJ1-1 | NA | TRBD1 | TRBV6-1 | TGTGCCAGCAGGAAACAGGGGAATAGGGTGAACACTGAAGCTTTCTTT | CASRKQGNRVNTEAFF
TRBJ2-3 | NA | NA | TRBV10-3 | TGTGCCATCAGTGCCGGGCAGGATACGCAGTATTTT | CAISAGQDTQYF
TRBJ1-6 | once | NA | TRBV6-5 | TGTGCCAGCAGTTATGGGACAACTAATTCACCCCTCCACTTT | CASSYGTTNSPLHF
TRBJ2-7 | NA | NA | TRBV7-3 | TGTGCCAGCAGCTATAGCGCATCATATGGGAACGAGCAGTACTTC | CASSYSASYGNEQYF
TRBJ2-7 | NA | NA | TRBV12-3/TRBV12-4 | TGTGCCAGCAGGACAAGAGGGCACGAGCAGTACTTC | CASRTRGHEQYF
TRBJ1-2 | NA | NA | TRBV6-5 | TGTGCCAGCAGTCCGGGACATAACTATGGCTACACCTTC | CASSPGHNYGYTF
TRBJ2-7 | few | NA | TRBV5-1 | TGCGCCAGCAGCTCCGCGGGGACAAAGTCAGCCTACGAGCAGTACTTC | CASSSAGTKSAYEQYF
TRBJ2-7 | NA | NA | TRBV28 | TGTGCCAGCACAGGGGTAGGGTCCTACGAGCAGTACTTC | CASTGVGSYEQYF
TRBJ2-1 | NA | NA | TRBV9 | TGTGCCAGCAGCGGTGTAGGGAGCTTCCCGGCCAATGAGCAGTTCTTC | CASSGVGSFPANEQFF
TRBJ2-7 | NA | NA | TRBV20-1 | TGCAGTGCTAGAGCCCCCGGACGTAACTACGAGCAGTACTTC | CSARAPGRNYEQYF
TRBJ1-6 | NA | NA | TRBV7-2 | TGTGCCAGCAGCTTAGAGGGTAATTCACCCCTCCACTTT | CASSLEGNSPLHF
TRBJ2-1 | NA | NA | TRBV29-1 | TGCAGCGTTGAAGCGTCTGGCAGGGAAGAGCAGTTCTTC | CSVEASGREEQFF
TRBJ2-1 | NA | TRBD1 | TRBV15 | TGTGCCACCGGGACCGTAGAGGGGGCGAGGAATGAGCAGTTCTTC | CATGTVEGARNEQFF
TRBJ2-3 | NA | NA | TRBV7-3 | TGTGCCAGCAGCTTACGCCCGGGTGGTGCGGGGAGCACAGATACGCAGTATTTT | CASSLRPGGAGSTDTQYF
TRBJ2-3 | few | TRBD2 | TRBV6-5 | TGTGCCAGCAGTTACTCGGCGGGGGTTACAGATACGCAGTATTTT | CASSYSAGVTDTQYF
TRBJ2-2 | NA | NA | TRBV7-3 | TGTGCCAGCAGTAGCATGCGGGGACAAGACACCGGGGAGCTGTTTTTT | CASSSMRGQDTGELFF
TRBJ1-2 | NA | NA | TRBV9 | TGTGCCAGCAGCCCCGAAGACATATTCTATGGCTACACCTTC | CASSPEDIFYGYTF
TRBJ2-7 | NA | NA | TRBV20-1 | TGCAGTGCTAGAGATAAGGGGAGCGAGCAGTACTTC | CSARDKGSEQYF
TRBJ2-3 | few | TRBD2 | TRBV13 | TGTGCCAGCACTCTTCCTCGAGGACTAGCGGGGCGCACAGATACGCAGTATTTT | CASTLPRGLAGRTDTQYF
TRBJ2-7 | NA | NA | TRBV12-3/TRBV12-4 | TGTGCCAGCAGACCTGACAGATACGAGCAGTACTTC | CASRPDRYEQYF